The clone carrying this TCR beta chain has at least ten counts. Its antigen is unidentified. Constant-region reverse primers amplified full-length variable regions, followed by semi-nested Nested Universal Primer A PCR. TCRdb analysed the 5' RACE reads with MiXCR anew, one entry per CDR3 protein. The sample shows about 32,000 distinct CDR3 sequences, roughly a quarter of them seen only once. Regarding the study as a whole: The larger-cohort validation was restricted to a single TCR beta V-J rearrangement rather than whole repertoires. Greatest tumor Treg TCR overlap was with tumor naive CD4+ cells.

V lost 3 bases to trimming and J lost 5 bases; unmatched junction nucleotides: 8. The CDR3 totals 15 residues. Germline assignment: CDR1 MNHEY and CDR2 SMNVEV (reference sequence). The J gene is TRBJ2-7, the V gene TRBV27; 9 bases are shared with TRBD2. The source is a female donor with breast cancer. What was sequenced was memory CD4+ T cells sorted from blood. Stated subset: memory CD4+ T cells, CD4+CD45RO+CD25-. The DNA for the CDR3 is TGTGCCAGCAGTTTCTTAGCGGGAGAAGACGACGAGCAGTACTTC. Its protein is CASSFLAGEDDEQYF.